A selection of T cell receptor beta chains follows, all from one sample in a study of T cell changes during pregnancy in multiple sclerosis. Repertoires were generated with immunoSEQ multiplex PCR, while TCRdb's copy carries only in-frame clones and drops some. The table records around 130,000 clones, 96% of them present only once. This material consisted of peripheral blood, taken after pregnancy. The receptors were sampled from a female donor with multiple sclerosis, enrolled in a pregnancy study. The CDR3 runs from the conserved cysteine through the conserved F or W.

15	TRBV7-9	CASSYRGQADDEAFF
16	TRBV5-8	CASSLLGGPGQWPQYF
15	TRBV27	CASLSGRGNTGELFF
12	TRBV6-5	CASSYAGTEAFF
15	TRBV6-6	CASKFDSKVGETQYF
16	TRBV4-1	CASTHTKTSGSDIQYF
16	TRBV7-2	CASSLERQGEAYEQYF
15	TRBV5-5	CASSQTSGIVNEQFF
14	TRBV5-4	CASSSGQGRETQYF
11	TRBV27	CASSNGYEQYF
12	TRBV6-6	CASSRGGTEAFF
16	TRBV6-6	CASSGRPLLSNQPQHF
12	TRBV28	CASSDRRAEQYF
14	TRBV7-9	CASSLAAGGREQYF
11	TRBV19	CATMTGNEQYF
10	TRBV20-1	CSASQSTQYF
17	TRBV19	CASSIGGRGRASGEQFF
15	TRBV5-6	CASSSGQGGNQPQHF
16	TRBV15	CATSRSLGTANQPQHF
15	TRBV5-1	CASSRGTGGSYEQYF
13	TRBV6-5	CASGSQANEKLFF
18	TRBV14	CASSQVEAHLSSYNEQFF
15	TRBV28	CASRAPGSLNEKLFF
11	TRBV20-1	CSASLIYEQYF
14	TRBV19	CASNLGVSTDTQYF
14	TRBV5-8	CASSSGTNTGELFF
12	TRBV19	CASSIVAGELFF
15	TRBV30	CAWTQQEFFARSFFF
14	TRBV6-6	CASSYTHPQSRAFF
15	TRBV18	CASSPPGTDDQPQHF
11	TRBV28	CASSFQYEQYF
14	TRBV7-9	CASSFDRLNTEAFF
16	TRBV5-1	CASSSPGGRGNTEAFF
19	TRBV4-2	CASSQTGLAGGPNTGELFF
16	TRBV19	CASSIKSAVITDTQYF
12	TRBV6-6	CASSYLAGHGFF
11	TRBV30	CAWSSGETQYF
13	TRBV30	CAWYSARGYGYTF
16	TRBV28	CASSLGGGRLMETQYF
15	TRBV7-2	CASSRIKSSYNEQFF
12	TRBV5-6	CASSSSAYEQYF
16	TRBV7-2	CASSLVVLQMNTEAFF
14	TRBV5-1	CASSLSGQGYEQYF
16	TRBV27	CASSDVLGAIGETQYF
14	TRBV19	CASRPQAGSYGYTF
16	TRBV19	CASSTPRQGGTDTQYF
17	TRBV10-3	CAISESGDRGLNYGYTF
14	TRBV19	CASRPDRNNQPQHF
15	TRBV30	CAWSVLQGFNSPLHF
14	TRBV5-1	CASSLGGPADTQYF
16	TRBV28	CASSLSGTGGFYEQYF
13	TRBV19	CASSHAVTYEQYF
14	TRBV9	CASSVGQDTYEQYF
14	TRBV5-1	CASSLGGRVYEQYF
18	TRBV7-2	CASSLVVQSRSSGYEQFF